These T cell receptor beta chains were read from a single sample in a study of T cell changes during pregnancy in multiple sclerosis. The table came from immunoSEQ multiplex PCR; TCRdb's copy has only in-frame clones and leaves some out. The table records some 110,000 clones, about 93% of them present only once. The material sequenced was peripheral blood, taken in the third trimester of pregnancy. The receptor source for this set is a female donor with multiple sclerosis, enrolled in a pregnancy study. Each CDR3 is given with its conserved first and last residue. A D gene is named only where the DNA matches it firmly. Clone size is given for some rows only: seen once, a few or many times, or a class if the clone is expanded.

clone size	D gene	V gene	J gene	CDR3 DNA	CDR3 protein
NA	TRBD2	TRBV5-1	TRBJ2-5	TGCGCCAGCATTGATATAGCGGGAGGTTCGGAGACCCAGTACTTC	CASIDIAGGSETQYF
NA	NA	TRBV4-1	TRBJ1-1	TGCGCCAGCAGCGAAAGCGGGCGTTTGAACACTGAAGCTTTCTTT	CASSESGRLNTEAFF
NA	NA	TRBV7-9	TRBJ1-2	TGTGCCAGCAGCCCCGACATTTATGGCTACACCTTC	CASSPDIYGYTF
NA	NA	TRBV9	TRBJ1-1	TGTGCCAGCAGCCAACTGACAAGTATGAACACTGAAGCTTTCTTT	CASSQLTSMNTEAFF
NA	TRBD1	TRBV19	TRBJ2-6	TGTGCCAGTAAACCGACAGGGACTGGGGCCAACGTCCTGACTTTC	CASKPTGTGANVLTF
NA	TRBD1	TRBV19	TRBJ2-7	TGTGCCAGTAGTCCTGGACAGGTGATTATGGAGCAGTACTTC	CASSPGQVIMEQYF
once	NA	TRBV5-1	TRBJ2-1	TGCGCCAGCAGCTTGGGAGGCCCCAATGAGCAGTTCTTC	CASSLGGPNEQFF
NA	NA	TRBV9	TRBJ2-7	TGTGCCAGCAGCGTAGGTCAGGGGGGAAACACCTACGAGCAGTACTTC	CASSVGQGGNTYEQYF
NA	TRBD1	TRBV5-5	TRBJ2-1	TGTGCCACGACGACCGGGACAGGGAGCGGTGAGCAGTTCTTC	CATTTGTGSGEQFF
NA	TRBD2	TRBV9	TRBJ2-3	TGTGCCAGCAGCGCCTCTAGACTAGCGGGGAGCACAGATACGCAGTATTTT	CASSASRLAGSTDTQYF
NA	NA	TRBV15	TRBJ1-1	TGTGCCACCAGCAGAGCGGAGACGAACACTGAAGCTTTCTTT	CATSRAETNTEAFF
NA	TRBD2	TRBV28	TRBJ2-2	TGTGCCAGCGCAAAGGTCCCCTTTAGCGGGACCGGGGAGCTGTTTTTT	CASAKVPFSGTGELFF
once	TRBD2	TRBV9	TRBJ2-1	TGTGCCAGCAGCGTAGGCGGGGGGACCTACAATGAGCAGTTCTTC	CASSVGGGTYNEQFF
NA	NA	TRBV5-4	TRBJ2-3	TGTGCCAGCAGCTTTACGGGAACAGATACGCAGTATTTT	CASSFTGTDTQYF
NA	NA	TRBV6-1	TRBJ1-1	TGTGCCAGCAGTGAAGTACAGGGCTCTGAAGCTTTCTTT	CASSEVQGSEAFF
NA	NA	TRBV5-1	TRBJ1-3	TGCGCCAGCAGCGGAGGGGGGGATGGAAACACCATATATTTT	CASSGGGDGNTIYF
NA	TRBD1	TRBV2	TRBJ1-2	TGTGCCAGTACCGGGACAGGGTTTCCAGTCTATGGCTACACCTTC	CASTGTGFPVYGYTF
NA	TRBD2	TRBV5-1	TRBJ2-3	TGCGCCAGCCTCAGGGGGACTAGCGGGAGCAGCACAGATACGCAGTATTTT	CASLRGTSGSSTDTQYF
NA	TRBD2	TRBV30	TRBJ2-7	TGTGCCTGGAGTAAGGGCCTAGCGGGCTACGAGCAGTACTTC	CAWSKGLAGYEQYF
NA	TRBD2	TRBV2	TRBJ2-1	TGTGCCACCCAGACCCGACCTAGCGGGAGTATCAGCTATGAGCAGTTCTTC	CATQTRPSGSISYEQFF
NA	NA	TRBV14	TRBJ2-3	TGTGCCAGCAGCCTCTCCACAGATACGCAGTATTTT	CASSLSTDTQYF
NA	TRBD1	TRBV18	TRBJ2-7	TGTGCCAGCTCACGCTGGACAGGGGCTAGAAGCGAGCAGTACTTC	CASSRWTGARSEQYF
NA	NA	TRBV19	TRBJ1-5	TGTGCCAGTAGTCTTACAGGGAAGGATCAGCCCCAGCATTTT	CASSLTGKDQPQHF
NA	NA	TRBV7-9	TRBJ1-2	TGTGCCAGCAGCTTGGGGGGTGAAGGCTACACCTTC	CASSLGGEGYTF
NA	TRBD1	TRBV7-9	TRBJ1-1	TGTGCCAGCAGCTTAAGGACAGGGGGGAACACTGAAGCTTTCTTT	CASSLRTGGNTEAFF
NA	NA	TRBV29-1	TRBJ1-2	TGCAGCGTCGCTCCGGGATTATCCTATGGCTACACCTTC	CSVAPGLSYGYTF
NA	TRBD1	TRBV19	TRBJ1-1	TGTGCCAGTAGGGACAGGTTGAACACTGAAGCTTTCTTT	CASRDRLNTEAFF
NA	NA	TRBV10-3	TRBJ1-3	TGTGCCATCAGTTCATACAGTAGTTTCTCTGGAAACACCATATATTTT	CAISSYSSFSGNTIYF
once	TRBD1	TRBV19	TRBJ1-4	TGTGCCAGTAGTATATCGAGAGGGGGCGATGAAAAACTGTTTTTT	CASSISRGGDEKLFF
NA	TRBD2	TRBV5-1	TRBJ2-1	TGCGCCAGCAGCTTCAGGAGCGGGACGTACAATGAGCAGTTCTTC	CASSFRSGTYNEQFF
NA	NA	TRBV6-1	TRBJ2-5	TGTGCCAGCAGTTTTCTCAGGGTGGAGACCCAGTACTTC	CASSFLRVETQYF
NA	NA	TRBV6-6	TRBJ2-7	TGTGCCAGCAGCCCCGAGGGTGCCTACGAGCAGTACTTC	CASSPEGAYEQYF
NA	TRBD2	TRBV18	TRBJ2-3	TGTGCCAGCTCACTCGGACTAGCGGGCACAGATACGCAGTATTTT	CASSLGLAGTDTQYF
NA	NA	TRBV5-4	TRBJ1-2	TGTGCCAGCAGCTTGGTGGGTGGCCTCCCGAGGCAGGGCTACACCTTC	CASSLVGGLPRQGYTF
once	NA	TRBV7-9	TRBJ1-4	TGTGCCAGCAGCCCGAGGACAACTAATGAAAAACTGTTTTTT	CASSPRTTNEKLFF
NA	TRBD2	TRBV5-1	TRBJ2-1	TGCGCCAGCAGCTTGCGGGGGGGAGGGCCCCATGAGCAGTTCTTC	CASSLRGGGPHEQFF
NA	TRBD1	TRBV2	TRBJ1-5	TGTGCCAGCAGAGAACCGGGACAGGGGAATCAGCCCCAGCATTTT	CASREPGQGNQPQHF
NA	NA	TRBV5-4	TRBJ1-2	TGTGCCAGCAGCTGGCCGACAGACTATGGCTACACCTTC	CASSWPTDYGYTF